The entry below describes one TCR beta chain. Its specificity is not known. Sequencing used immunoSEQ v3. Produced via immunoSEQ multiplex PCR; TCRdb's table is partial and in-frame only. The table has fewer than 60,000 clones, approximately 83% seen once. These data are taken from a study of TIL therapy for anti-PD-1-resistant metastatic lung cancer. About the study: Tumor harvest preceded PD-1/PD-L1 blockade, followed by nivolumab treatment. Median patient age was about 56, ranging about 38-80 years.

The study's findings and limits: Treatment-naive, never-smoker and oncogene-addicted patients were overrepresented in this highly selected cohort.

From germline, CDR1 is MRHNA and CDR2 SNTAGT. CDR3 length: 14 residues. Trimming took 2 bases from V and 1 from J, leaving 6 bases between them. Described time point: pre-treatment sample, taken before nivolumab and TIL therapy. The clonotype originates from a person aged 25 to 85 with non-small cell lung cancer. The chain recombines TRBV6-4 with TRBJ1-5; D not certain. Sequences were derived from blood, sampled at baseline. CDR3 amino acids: CASSDVTSNQPQHF. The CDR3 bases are TGTGCCAGCAGTGACGTCACAAGCAATCAGCCCCAGCATTTT.